This is a list of T cell receptor beta chains from one sample in a study of blood T cell repertoires in COVID-19. Assay: immunoSEQ multiplex PCR; the TCRdb copy retains only in-frame clones and omits some. Of 130,000 to 150,000 clones in the sample, 70% to 90% were seen once. The sample consisted of peripheral blood. These receptors originate from a woman aged 55-70 years with COVID-19, enrolled during active disease. Both conserved end residues are part of each CDR3. D genes are given only for firm matches. The size of a clone is reported for some rows only, either as once, few or many, or as a class for expanded clones.

j_call clone_size d_call v_call cdr3_nt cdr3_aa
TRBJ2-1 once TRBD2 TRBV9 TGTGCCAGCAGCGCTAGCGGGGTTACCTACAATGAGCAGTTCTTC CASSASGVTYNEQFF
TRBJ1-2 NA NA TRBV12-3/TRBV12-4 TGTGCCAGCAGGACTACAGGGAACTATGGCTACACCTTC CASRTTGNYGYTF
TRBJ2-1 NA TRBD2 TRBV19 TGTGCCAGTAGTGTCTTAGCGGGGAGCTCCTACAATGAGCAGTTCTTC CASSVLAGSSYNEQFF
TRBJ2-7 once NA TRBV2 TGTGCCAGCAGTTCTAGGGGTTACGAGCAGTACTTC CASSSRGYEQYF
TRBJ2-7 NA NA TRBV5-1 TGCGCCAGCAGCCCGGGCGGGACAGAGGGCTACGAGCAGTACTTC CASSPGGTEGYEQYF
TRBJ1-1 NA TRBD1 TRBV5-1 TGCGCCAGCAGCTTCCGGACAGGGGGCACTGAAGCTTTCTTT CASSFRTGGTEAFF
TRBJ1-1 many NA TRBV4-1 TGCGCCAGCAGCCAAGATCATCGCGGCACTGAAGCTTTCTTT CASSQDHRGTEAFF
TRBJ1-1 NA NA TRBV7-3 TGTGCCAGCAGCACCCAGGACTCTGCGACTGAAGCTTTCTTT CASSTQDSATEAFF
TRBJ2-1 NA NA TRBV7-2 TGTGCCAGCAGCTTTCAAAACAAGTACAATGAGCAGTTCTTC CASSFQNKYNEQFF
TRBJ2-7 NA NA TRBV3-1/TRBV3-2 TGTGCCAGCAGCCCAATCTCGACAGGACTCGGTAGCTACGAGCAGTACTTC CASSPISTGLGSYEQYF
TRBJ2-5 NA TRBD1 TRBV19 TGTGCCAGTAGTACGGACAGGGGACGGGAGACCCAGTACTTC CASSTDRGRETQYF
TRBJ2-6 NA NA TRBV7-9 TGTGCCAGCAGCTTAGTTAATTTAGCTGGGGCCAACGTCCTGACTTTC CASSLVNLAGANVLTF
TRBJ2-7 NA TRBD1 TRBV29-1 TGCAGCGTCAGGACAGGGATCCTAGAGCAGTACTTC CSVRTGILEQYF
TRBJ1-4 NA TRBD1 TRBV7-6 TGTGCCAGCAGCCCCGGCACGAGGGGGCGCAGAGAAAAACTGTTTTTT CASSPGTRGRREKLFF
TRBJ1-2 NA NA TRBV5-6 TGTGCCAGCAGCCAACAGGGAAGCTATGGCTACACCTTC CASSQQGSYGYTF
TRBJ2-5 NA NA TRBV7-9 TGTGCCAGCAGCCCACGCGGAGCGGAGACCCAGTACTTC CASSPRGAETQYF
TRBJ1-1 NA NA TRBV9 TGTGCCAGCAGCGTTAGCGGAAACACTGAAGCTTTCTTT CASSVSGNTEAFF
TRBJ2-6 NA NA TRBV5-1 TGCGCCAGTGCGATGCCTGGGGCCAACGTCCTGACTTTC CASAMPGANVLTF
TRBJ1-2 NA NA TRBV7-9 TGTGCCAGCAGCGAGGAGGGGTTCTATGGCTACACCTTC CASSEEGFYGYTF
TRBJ2-1 NA TRBD2 TRBV12-5 TGTGCTAGTGGTTTGCTGGGGACTAGCGGGGGATACAATGAGCAGTTCTTC CASGLLGTSGGYNEQFF
TRBJ1-1 NA TRBD1 TRBV6-5 TGTGCCAGCAGCGTGGACAGGGTCGGGAACACTGAAGCTTTCTTT CASSVDRVGNTEAFF
TRBJ2-7 NA TRBD1 TRBV11-3 TGTGCCAGCAGCTTACGGGACAGGGCCTACGAGCAGTACTTC CASSLRDRAYEQYF
TRBJ2-1 NA TRBD2 TRBV7-3 TGTGCCAGCAGACTAGCGGGGGGGCCCCAACACAACAATGAGCAGTTCTTC CASRLAGGPQHNNEQFF
TRBJ1-2 NA NA TRBV6-6 TGTGCCAGCAGTTACCCCCAGGGTTCTGGCTACACCTTC CASSYPQGSGYTF
TRBJ1-2 NA NA TRBV29-1 TGCAGCGGCTATGGGGACTGGGAGGGGGGGCACTATGGCTACACCTTC CSGYGDWEGGHYGYTF
TRBJ2-3 once TRBD2 TRBV7-2 TGTGCCAGCAGCGCGATACCCGGGACTAGCGGGGGTCGAGATACGCAGTATTTT CASSAIPGTSGGRDTQYF
TRBJ2-3 NA NA TRBV18 TGTGCCAGCTCACCACAGAGTCTGGCAGATACGCAGTATTTT CASSPQSLADTQYF
TRBJ2-3 few NA TRBV7-3 TGTGCCAGCAGCTTAGTTAGCGGAACAGATACGCAGTATTTT CASSLVSGTDTQYF
TRBJ1-2 NA NA TRBV6-2/TRBV6-3 TGTGCCAGCAGTTACGGGACATGGGGCTACACCTTC CASSYGTWGYTF
TRBJ1-1 NA TRBD1 TRBV28 TGTGCCAGCAGTTTAGAGGGGGACAGGATTATGAACACTGAAGCTTTCTTT CASSLEGDRIMNTEAFF
TRBJ1-2 NA NA TRBV6-2/TRBV6-3 TGTGCCAGCAGTTTCCTTCCCGGGGACTATGGCTACACCTTC CASSFLPGDYGYTF
TRBJ2-3 NA TRBD2 TRBV10-3 TGTGCCATCAGGAGACTAGCGGGGCCTACAGATACGCAGTATTTT CAIRRLAGPTDTQYF
TRBJ1-1 NA NA TRBV27 TGTGCCAGCAGTTTACTTTCAGATCAGAGGACTGAAGCTTTCTTT CASSLLSDQRTEAFF
TRBJ1-1 NA TRBD1 TRBV13 TGTGCCAGCAGCTTCAGGGGGACTGAAGCTTTCTTT CASSFRGTEAFF
TRBJ2-3 NA TRBD2 TRBV18 TGTGCCAGCTCACCTCGCTCGGGGGGGGGCACAGATACGCAGTATTTT CASSPRSGGGTDTQYF
TRBJ1-1 NA TRBD1 TRBV30 TGTGCCTGGAGTCTCTGGGACAGGGGGCGGAACACTGAAGCTTTCTTT CAWSLWDRGRNTEAFF
TRBJ2-2 NA TRBD1 TRBV18 TGTGCCAGCTCACCATTTGTTCCCGGGACAGGGGCCGGGGAGCTGTTTTTT CASSPFVPGTGAGELFF
TRBJ1-2 NA NA TRBV24-1 TGTGCCACCAGTGACACTAACTATGGCTACACCTTC CATSDTNYGYTF
TRBJ2-1 NA TRBD2 TRBV18 TGTGCCAGCTCACCACCGGGACTAGCGGGGGGAAATGAGCAGTTCTTC CASSPPGLAGGNEQFF
TRBJ1-1 NA TRBD1 TRBV6-5 TGTGCCAGCAGTTACTCGTTCGGGACAGGGAACACTGAAGCTTTCTTT CASSYSFGTGNTEAFF
TRBJ2-7 NA NA TRBV27 TGTGCCAGCACCATCGTAGGGGCGGATAATTACGAGCAGTACTTC CASTIVGADNYEQYF
TRBJ2-7 NA NA TRBV5-4 TGTGCCAGCAGCTTGGAGGCAGGGGTGGCCTACGAGCAGTACTTC CASSLEAGVAYEQYF
TRBJ1-6 NA TRBD1 TRBV7-2 TGTGCCAGCAGCTTACGGGGACAGGTTAATTCACCCCTCCACTTT CASSLRGQVNSPLHF
TRBJ2-1 NA TRBD1 TRBV4-1 TGCGCCAGCAGCCAAAGAGGGACAGGGGGGAACAATGAGCAGTTCTTC CASSQRGTGGNNEQFF
TRBJ2-1 NA TRBD2 TRBV7-6 TGTGCCAGCAGCCCTGTCGGGACTAGCGGCTACAATGAGCAGTTCTTC CASSPVGTSGYNEQFF
TRBJ1-6 NA NA TRBV6-1 TGTGCCAGCAGTGAAATATTTAGGGGTTCACCCCTCCACTTT CASSEIFRGSPLHF
TRBJ1-3 NA NA TRBV6-5 TGTGCCAGCAGTTACAACCAGGCCTCTGGAAACACCATATATTTT CASSYNQASGNTIYF